This TCR beta chain was captured by sequencing in a study of cytomegalovirus exposure and HLA in healthy donors. Profiling relied on immunoSEQ multiplex PCR, and the TCRdb table lists in-frame clones only, not all of them. The data show about 160,000 clones, 89% seen once. Trimming removed 4 bases from V and 0 bases from J, with 16 bases in between. The CDR3 is 18 residues long. Germline CDR1 is MNHEY and CDR2 is SMNVEV (reference sequence). Input material: PBMCs. This clonotype was sampled from a man in his late teens or twenties in good health and CMV-seropositive. This chain connects TRBV27 to TRBJ2-6; D gene unclear. The CDR3 DNA reads TGTGCCAGCAGTTCCCCAATGACACGACGCTCTGGGGCCAACGTCCTGACTTTC. Its protein is CASSSPMTRRSGANVLTF.